This TCR beta chain is from a study of shared clonotypes between healthy human individuals. Background on the study: Donors were two women and three men aged 18 to 49. Study-wide findings and caveats: Sampling used blood alone; tissue repertoires probably differ.

In the original workflow: ImmunoSEQ only sent back junction sequences with no quality scores, so filtering was done differently. Only in-frame clones appear in the TCRdb table, and some are missing; sequencing was by immunoSEQ multiplex PCR. V, J and clone size are those of that table, while D and trimming were read from the DNA. The data contain 850,000 to 1,100,000 clones, approximately 77% of them singletons. Turning to this clone: What it binds is unknown.

Germline V gene data show CDR1 as MNHEY and CDR2 as SMNVEV (reference sequence). The CDR3 contains 14 residues. Trimming cost V 6 bases and J 3 bases, with 13 bases left between them. Into CD45RA+ naive and CD45RA-negative memory subsets, the CD4+ cells were split. This sequence originates from a man aged 18-30 years in good health. Some clones in this sample may be carry-over from other donors' samples. The specimen sequenced was memory CD4+ T cells from PBMCs. Subset of the sample: CD45RA-negative fraction. The chain joins TRBV27 to TRBJ2-3; D perhaps matches TRBD2 (6 bases). For the CDR3, the DNA is TGTGCCAGCAGCCAGGCGGGATATACAGATACGCAGTATTTT. Protein sequence: CASSQAGYTDTQYF.